Described below is a single T cell receptor (beta chain) sequence and its context. Antigen: not known. This specimen comes from a study of shared clonotypes between healthy human individuals. Study observations and caveats: Of the naive CD4 clonotypes, about 5% were shared across a handful of donors. Compared with clonotypes that all four donors shared, non-shared clonotypes had lower generation probabilities.

Among the donors, all were Caucasian adults who lived in Nashville, Tennessee. Here immunoSEQ multiplex PCR was the method, and the copy in TCRdb shows in-frame clones only, minus some. Of some 2,500,000 clones listed, 93% are singletons. The CDR3 sequence is 13 residues long. Germline V lookup: CDR1 SEHNR, CDR2 FQNEAQ (reference sequence). The ends were cut back, 11 bases at V and 3 bases at J, with 13 bases in the middle. The chain joins TRBV7-9 to TRBJ1-4; TRBD1 might be the D (6 bases). The material sequenced was naive CD4+ T cells from PBMCs. The sample's subset: CD45RA+ positively selected. This receptor was taken from a man aged 18 to 30 in good health. Some clones in this sample may be carry-over from other donors' samples. CDR3 nucleotides: TGTGCCGTCTTAAAGGGGGCTAATGAAAAACTGTTTTTT. Amino acid sequence: CAVLKGANEKLFF.